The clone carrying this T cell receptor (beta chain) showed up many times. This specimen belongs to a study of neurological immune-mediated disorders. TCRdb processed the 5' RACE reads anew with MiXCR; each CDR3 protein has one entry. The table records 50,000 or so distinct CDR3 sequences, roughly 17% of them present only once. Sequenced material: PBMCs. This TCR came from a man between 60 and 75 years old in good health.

CDR3 sequence: CATSGQGPYYEQYF. As DNA, the CDR3 is TGTGCCACCAGTGGACAGGGACCCTACTACGAGCAGTACTTC. The chain couples TRBV24-1 to TRBJ2-7; 7 nucleotides match TRBD1. Germline values: CDR1 KGHDR, CDR2 SFDVKD. The CDR3 has 14 amino acids. V shed 5 bases and J 3 bases; nucleotides not matched to a gene: 6.